This T cell receptor (beta chain) was captured by sequencing in a study of Ad26.COV2.S vaccination and SARS-CoV-2 variants. Across the study: Donor got 5x10^10 or 1x10^11 viral particles of Ad26.COV2.S.

As to treatment: over 15 received Ad26.COV2.S at low or high dose, single or two shots; about 5 received placebo; per-sample allocation not given. Day 63 after the first injection of vaccine or placebo was the sampling time. In Boston, the donor was an adult between 18-55 years of age. The shot given was an Ad26 vector that makes Wuhan-strain SARS-CoV-2 spike. About this clone itself: The target antigen is unknown.

The CDR3 runs to 15 residues. Trimming cost V 4 bases and J 3 bases, with 13 bases left between them. From germline, CDR1 is MNHEY and CDR2 SVGAGI. The method was immunoSEQ multiplex PCR; TCRdb's version includes in-frame clones alone and lacks a portion of them. The sample records 380,000 or so clones, approximately 83% being singletons. Overall study findings and caveats: The analyses of TCR breadth and depth may have understated the size of total T cell responses.

This specimen consisted of peripheral blood, obtained in a trial of Ad26.COV2.S vaccine versus placebo. This chain joins TRBV6-5 and TRBJ1-5; D may be TRBD1 (6 bases). The sequence came from a person aged 18-60 years who received the Ad26.COV2.S COVID-19 vaccine or a placebo. CDR3 protein: CASSSLTGVNQPQHF. The CDR3 region has the DNA TGTGCCAGCAGTTCTCTGACAGGCGTCAATCAGCCCCAGCATTTT.